This T cell receptor beta chain was captured by sequencing in a study of cytomegalovirus exposure and HLA in healthy donors. Study in general: In an early release, HLA-typed donors contributed about 79 million unique TCR sequences. Study-level points and caveats: Later analysis identified a missense DCLRE1C variant that was linked to TCR beta V- and J-gene trimming.

The PCR had 60 Vbeta and 13 Jbeta primers. Some clones are missing from TCRdb's copy, which holds only in-frame ones; the method was immunoSEQ multiplex PCR. The sample records more than 130,000 clones, around 72% being singletons. A note on this clone: Its specificity is not known.

Sequenced material: PBMCs. This receptor was identified in a human donor in good health.

CDR3 sequence: CASSLSFNTGELFF. Written as DNA, the CDR3 is TGTGCCAGCAGCTTAAGCTTCAACACCGGGGAGCTGTTTTTT. V usage is TRBV11-3 and J usage is TRBJ2-2; D remains ambiguous. The CDR3 contains 14 residues. CDR1 is SGHNT and CDR2 is YENEEA in the germline V gene. V lost 2 bases and J 2 bases, leaving 6 bases between the germline ends.